The next 25 T cell receptor beta chains were all read from a single sample in a study of metastatic and nonmetastatic thyroid tumors. Via MiXCR, TCRdb re-called the PCR reads. This sample has under 20,000 clones; roughly 26% occur once, and the top ten carry less than 15%. There were no patients who had received any treatment before thyroid surgery. The sample was tumor tissue. These receptors were obtained from a female donor with papillary thyroid cancer or a benign thyroid nodule (not recorded which). Some clones in this sample may be carry-over from other donors' samples.

The chain combines TRBV7-6 with TRBJ2-1, with 7 bases aligning to TRBD2. The CDR3 contains 15 residues. The V gene end was trimmed by 5 bases and the J gene end by 8 bases; junction bases not matched to a gene: 12. The germline V gene has CDR1 SGHVS and CDR2 FNYEAQ. The CDR3 coding sequence is TGTGCCAGCAGCGCTAGCGGAGGGCTAGGGGATGAGCAGTTCTTC. Translating gives CASSASGGLGDEQFF.

Notes on this clone: Sequence at one end of the junction differs from germline and may be a read error. The CDR3 is CASSLETDNSPLHF. CDR3 bases: TGCGCCAGCAGCTTGGAGACAGATAATTCACCCCTCCACTTT. V and J are TRBV5-4 and TRBJ1-6; D is possibly TRBD1 (5 bases). The germline gives CDR1 SGHNT, CDR2 YYREEE (reference sequence). There are 14 residues in the CDR3.

This clone showed up many times. V and J are TRBV7-2 and TRBJ1-4, with 12 bases lining up with TRBD1. The CDR3 covers 18 residues. V dropped 1 base and J dropped 0; count of bases not matched to a gene: 3. CDR1 SGHTA and CDR2 FQGNSA come from the germline V gene. This CDR3 reads CASSLVGQGAATNEKLFF. The CDR3 DNA reads as TGTGCCAGCAGCTTAGTGGGACAGGGGGCTGCAACTAATGAAAAACTGTTTTTT.

V gene TRBV4-1 combines with J gene TRBJ2-7, with D maybe TRBD1 (6 bases). This CDR3 has 14 residues. V was pared by 4 bases and J by 2 bases, with 12 bases between. Germline loops: CDR1 MGHRA, CDR2 YSYEKL. CDR3: CASSLVGATYEQYF. The CDR3 region has the DNA TGCGCCAGCAGCCTGGTGGGGGCCACCTACGAGCAGTACTTC.

This clone showed up just a few times. This rearrangement joins TRBV6-1 to TRBJ1-1; a possible D gene is TRBD1 (5 bases). The germline V gene encodes CDR1 MNHNS and CDR2 SASEGT. The CDR3 spans 14 residues. The V and J ends lost 5 bases and 5 bases respectively, with 15 bases between them. CDR3 nucleotide sequence: TGTGCCAGCAGTTTCCCCCCGGGGACTACTGAAGCTTTCTTT. Translated: CASSFPPGTTEAFF.

The CDR3 nucleotides are TGTGCCAGCAGCACCGGACAGATGAACAATGAGCAGTTCTTC. Encoded protein: CASSTGQMNNEQFF. V and J are TRBV7-2 and TRBJ2-1, with D perhaps TRBD1 (6 bases). The V and J ends lost 5 bases and 5 bases respectively, with 13 bases between them. Germline CDR1 reads SGHTA; CDR2 reads FQGNSA. The CDR3 is 14 amino acids.

A few counts support this clone. The chain carries TRBV12-3 or TRBV12-4 and TRBJ2-1; unclear D gene. CDR3 length: 14 amino acids. Trimming shortened V by 3 bases and J by 5 bases, and 11 bases separated the two germline ends. The CDR3 coding sequence is TGTGCCAGCAGTTTGGTCAGCTACCACAATGAGCAGTTCTTC. This codes for CASSLVSYHNEQFF.

This clone showed up many times. The chain combines TRBV2 with TRBJ1-4; tentative D call: TRBD1 (5 bases). Trimming took off 2 bases at V and 4 bases at J, with 17 bases between the two ends. The V gene's germline CDR1 is SNHLY and CDR2 FYNNEI. This CDR3 spans 17 amino acids. The CDR3 protein is CASSEYSPTENNEKLFF. In nucleotides, the CDR3 is TGTGCCAGCAGTGAATATAGTCCGACAGAGAATAATGAAAAACTGTTTTTT. The entire variable domain, with the rest obtained from reference TRBV2 and TRBJ1-4, is as follows: EPEVTQTPSHQVTQMGQEVILRCVPISNHLYFYWYRQILGQKVEFLVSFYNNEISEKSEIFDDQFSVERPDGSNFTLKIRSTKLEDSAMYFCASSEYSPTENNEKLFFGSGTQLSVL.

In its sample, this clone was seen many times. The rearrangement uses TRBV27 and TRBJ2-1; possibly TRBD1 for D (6 bases). The ends were cut back, 3 bases at V and 10 bases at J, with 16 bases in the middle. CDR1 and CDR2 (germline): MNHEY, SMNVEV (reference sequence). The CDR3 spans 14 residues. The CDR3 reads CASSFKGVRGEQFF. The DNA for the CDR3 is TGTGCCAGCAGTTTTAAGGGGGTGAGAGGGGAGCAGTTCTTC.

The chain joins TRBV5-1 to TRBJ2-3; 8 nucleotides agree with TRBD2. V dropped 7 bases and J dropped 0; count of bases not matched to a gene: 10. Looked up from germline, CDR1 is SGHRS and CDR2 is YFSETQ. This CDR3 has 16 amino acids. For the CDR3, the DNA is TGCGCCAGCCGACCCCTAGCGGGTTTGAGCACAGATACGCAGTATTTT. Translation gives CASRPLAGLSTDTQYF.

The chain links TRBV10-3 to TRBJ1-2; D possibly corresponds to TRBD1 (5 bases). Germline CDR1 and CDR2: ENHRY and SYGVKD. Deletions cut 0 bases from V and 8 bases from J, with 10 bases between. This CDR3 is built from 13 residues. CDR3 residues: CAISESREGGYTF. CDR3 DNA sequence: TGTGCCATCAGTGAGTCCAGGGAGGGGGGCTACACCTTC.

The CDR3 DNA reads as TGTGCCAGCAGTTTAGCGGGGGGGCCGAGGGAGACCCAGTACTTC. It codes for CASSLAGGPRETQYF. The chain recombines TRBV6-1 with TRBJ2-5, with 11 bases identical to TRBD2. The CDR3 extends over 15 amino acids. V was pared by 5 bases and J by 5 bases, with 7 bases of the junction left unmatched. Per germline, CDR1 MNHNS and CDR2 SASEGT.

J is TRBJ2-7 and V is TRBV5-1, with TRBD1 identical over 9 bases. Germline V lookup: CDR1 SGHRS, CDR2 YFSETQ. J was trimmed by 4 bases and V by 4 bases; bases with no gene match: 6. The CDR3 loop spans 14 amino acids. CDR3 sequence: CASSPQGAVYEQYF. CDR3 in DNA: TGCGCCAGCAGCCCACAGGGGGCGGTGTACGAGCAGTACTTC. The complete variable domain, with remaining parts taken from reference TRBV5-1 and TRBJ2-7, reads KAGVTQTPRYLIKTRGQQVTLSCSPISGHRSVSWYQQTPGQGLQFLFEYFSETQRNKGNFPGRFSGRQFSNSRSEMNVSTLELGDSALYLCASSPQGAVYEQYFGPGTRLTVT.

This clone was detected a few times. The gene calls are TRBV6-1 and TRBJ2-1; 9 bases map to TRBD2. Germline values: CDR1 MNHNS, CDR2 SASEGT. Unmatched junction bases numbered 6, after V lost 5 bases and J lost 4 bases. The CDR3 spans 15 residues. The DNA for the CDR3 is TGTGCCAGCAGTCCGGGCGGGAGGGGGTACAATGAGCAGTTCTTC. Its protein is CASSPGGRGYNEQFF.

This clone was observed a handful of times. The chain recombines TRBV6-1 with TRBJ1-1; 11 positions match TRBD1. The V segment lost 6 bases and the J segment 4 bases; nucleotides outside the gene matches: 10. Germline V gene lookup returns CDR1 MNHNS and CDR2 SASEGT. The CDR3 runs to 16 residues. CDR3: CASRGGTGGPGTEAFF. CDR3 bases: TGTGCCAGCAGAGGGGGGACAGGGGGGCCGGGCACTGAAGCTTTCTTT.

This clone qualifies as medium-sized. The chain couples TRBV6-1 to TRBJ1-2; no clear D gene. The CDR3 has 14 residues. V lost 9 bases and J lost 6, with 20 bases in between. Per germline, CDR1 MNHNS and CDR2 SASEGT. The CDR3 sequence is CASIKTYNSHGYTF. CDR3 in DNA: TGTGCCAGTATTAAGACCTACAACTCTCATGGCTACACCTTC.

This clone turned up a few times. The CDR3 nucleotides read TGTGCCAGCAGTGAAGGCCAGGGAGGCCAGCCCCAGCATTTT. This encodes CASSEGQGGQPQHF. This chain links TRBV6-1 with TRBJ1-5, with D possibly TRBD1 on 5 matching bases. Germline loops: CDR1 MNHNS, CDR2 SASEGT. The CDR3 is 14 residues long. Trimming left V 1 base short and J 7 bases short, with 11 bases between.

V is TRBV18 and J is TRBJ2-3; 7 positions match TRBD2. The V gene's germline CDR1 is KGHSH and CDR2 LQKENI. The CDR3 sequence is 16 residues long. The junction had 6 bases not matched to a gene; V was cut back by 1 base and J by 2 bases. CDR3 sequence (DNA): TGTGCCAGCTCACCACTCCCTAGCGGTTACACAGATACGCAGTATTTT. Protein product: CASSPLPSGYTDTQYF.

This clone was detected many times. The V and J genes are TRBV9 and TRBJ2-3; D unclear. Trimming removed 1 base at V and 0 bases at J, with 6 bases between. Germline CDR1 reads SGDLS; CDR2 reads YYNGEE. The CDR3 spans 14 residues. Here the CDR3 reads CASSVHSSTDTQYF. CDR3 bases: TGTGCCAGCAGCGTACACTCCAGCACAGATACGCAGTATTTT.

This clone is deemed medium-sized. CDR3 region: CASSLVPVEQYF. The CDR3 DNA follows: TGTGCCAGCAGCTTAGTTCCGGTCGAGCAGTACTTC. This chain links TRBV11-3 with TRBJ2-7; D gene uncertain. Germline loops: CDR1 SGHNT, CDR2 YENEEA. The CDR3 is 12 amino acids. V was trimmed by 1 base and J by 6 bases, leaving 7 bases between them.

This clone was counted only a few times. This chain links TRBV6-1 with TRBJ1-6, with 8 bases that match TRBD1. Germline V gene lookup returns CDR1 MNHNS and CDR2 SASEGT. CDR3 length: 16 residues. With V trimmed by 5 bases and J by 5 bases, 8 bases remained unmatched. CDR3 in amino acids: CASSRDRPSDNSPLHF. The CDR3 DNA reads TGTGCCAGCAGTAGGGACAGGCCCTCGGATAATTCACCCCTCCACTTT.

V usage is TRBV20-1 and J usage is TRBJ2-3; possibly TRBD1 or TRBD2 for D (5 bases each). The V end was cut by 3 bases, the J end by 2 bases, with 18 bases between. CDR3 length: 16 residues. Germline V CDR1 and CDR2: DFQATT, SNEGSKA (reference sequence). The CDR3 nucleotides read TGCAGTGCTAGCGGGGACCCCAAAGCTCCCACAGATACGCAGTATTTT. Encoded protein: CSASGDPKAPTDTQYF.

This clone has a count of ten or more. Written as DNA, the CDR3 is TGTGCCAGCAGCTTAGGTCCCGGGACAGGCGTCGTAAACACCATATATTTT. Translation: CASSLGPGTGVVNTIYF. This chain links TRBV11-2 with TRBJ1-3, with 8 bases identical to TRBD1. The germline gives CDR1 SGHAT, CDR2 FQNNGV. V was pared by 1 base and J by 6 bases, with 11 bases of the junction left unmatched. This CDR3 is 17 amino acids long.

This clone was picked up one time. The V and J genes are TRBV4-1 and TRBJ2-7, with D tentatively TRBD1 or TRBD2 (5 bases each). Trimming cost V 1 base and J 5 bases, with 9 bases left between them. CDR3 size: 13 residues. CDR1 is MGHRA, CDR2 YSYEKL, per germline. The CDR3 is CASSQVGTHEQYF. CDR3 DNA: TGCGCCAGCAGCCAAGTCGGGACCCACGAGCAGTACTTC.

Of note for this clone: This may arise from a read error, as a much more abundant clone is one base away. The chain links TRBV5-4 to TRBJ2-7; no definite D call. Looked up from germline, CDR1 is SGHNT and CDR2 is YYREEE (reference sequence). Deletions cut 3 bases from V and 1 base from J, with 11 bases between. The CDR3 has 14 residues. The CDR3 DNA follows: TGTGCCAGCAGCTCCCGGGCGTATTCCTACGAGCAGTACTTC. Translation: CASSSRAYSYEQYF.